This T cell receptor beta chain was identified in a study of CD8+CD57+ T cells in acquired aplastic anemia. The study, taken as a whole, reports: In patients, CD8+CD57+ cells had lower diversity than total CD4+ and CD8+ pools.

The sequenced patients had an expansion of CD8+CD57+ cells seen by flow cytometry. TCR beta VDJ and CDR3 profiling used genomic DNA as template. MiXCR was run by TCRdb on the reads, yielding one entry per CDR3 protein. The sample lists 17,000 or so distinct CDR3 sequences, around two fifths occurring once. This clonotype was seen ten or more times. Its specificity is unknown. The CDR3 length is 17 residues. V lost 0 bases, J lost 3 bases, and 5 bases stayed unmatched. The germline gives CDR1 SGHDN, CDR2 FVKESK. The rearrangement joins TRBV14 to TRBJ2-5, with 12 bases aligning to TRBD2. This sequence was found in a human donor with aplastic anemia. Sequenced input: CD8+CD57+ T cells sorted from PBMCs. Sample subset: bead-enriched CD8+CD57+ effector memory T cells from SAA patients. Here the CDR3 reads CASSQDASGGAEETQYF. CDR3 nucleotide sequence: TGTGCCAGCAGCCAAGATGCTAGCGGGGGGGCCGAAGAGACCCAGTACTTC.